This T cell receptor beta chain stems from a study of post-analysis software for immune sequencing data. Study-level results: TRBV segments more frequent in patients than in controls numbered roughly 5 and included TRBV5-6, TRBV5-1 and TRBV20-1.

Germline V gene sequence: CDR1 SEHNR, CDR2 FQNEAQ (reference sequence). The V and J ends lost 5 bases and 4 bases, in that order; junction bases with no gene match: 9. The length of the CDR3 is 17 residues. This clonotype was recorded at least ten times. Its cognate antigen is unknown. Libraries were made from TCR beta cDNA, and they carried unique molecular identifiers. Via MiXCR, TCRdb re-called the PCR reads, giving one row per CDR3 protein. The sample has approximately 180,000 distinct CDR3 sequences, about 30% seen once. This TCR came from a girl under 18 with multiple sclerosis. The genes are TRBV7-9 and TRBJ2-3, with TRBD2 matching over 13 bases. Sequences were obtained from blood. The CDR3 protein is CASSIPGTSGIADTQYF. In nucleotides, the CDR3 is TGTGCCAGCAGCATTCCCGGGACTAGCGGGATCGCAGATACGCAGTATTTT.